This paragraph reports one T cell receptor (beta chain). Individual cDNA molecules received unique molecular identifiers during library preparation. One entry per CDR3 protein results from TCRdb running MiXCR on the 5' RACE reads. The table includes 100,000 to 150,000 distinct CDR3 sequences, just under 15% detected once. The data belong to a study of early T cells in non-severe SARS-CoV-2 infection. The CDR3 covers 12 residues. The germline gives CDR1 LNHDA, CDR2 SQIVND (reference sequence). V lost 3 bases and J lost 5, with 8 bases in between. The chain joins TRBV19 to TRBJ2-7; the D gene is possibly TRBD2 (6 bases). The material sequenced was whole blood. This clonotype was sampled from an adult who was a healthcare worker with PCR-confirmed SARS-CoV-2 infection or an uninfected control (not recorded which). The CDR3 spells CASSIWGDEQYF. The CDR3 bases are TGTGCCAGTAGTATCTGGGGGGACGAGCAGTACTTC.